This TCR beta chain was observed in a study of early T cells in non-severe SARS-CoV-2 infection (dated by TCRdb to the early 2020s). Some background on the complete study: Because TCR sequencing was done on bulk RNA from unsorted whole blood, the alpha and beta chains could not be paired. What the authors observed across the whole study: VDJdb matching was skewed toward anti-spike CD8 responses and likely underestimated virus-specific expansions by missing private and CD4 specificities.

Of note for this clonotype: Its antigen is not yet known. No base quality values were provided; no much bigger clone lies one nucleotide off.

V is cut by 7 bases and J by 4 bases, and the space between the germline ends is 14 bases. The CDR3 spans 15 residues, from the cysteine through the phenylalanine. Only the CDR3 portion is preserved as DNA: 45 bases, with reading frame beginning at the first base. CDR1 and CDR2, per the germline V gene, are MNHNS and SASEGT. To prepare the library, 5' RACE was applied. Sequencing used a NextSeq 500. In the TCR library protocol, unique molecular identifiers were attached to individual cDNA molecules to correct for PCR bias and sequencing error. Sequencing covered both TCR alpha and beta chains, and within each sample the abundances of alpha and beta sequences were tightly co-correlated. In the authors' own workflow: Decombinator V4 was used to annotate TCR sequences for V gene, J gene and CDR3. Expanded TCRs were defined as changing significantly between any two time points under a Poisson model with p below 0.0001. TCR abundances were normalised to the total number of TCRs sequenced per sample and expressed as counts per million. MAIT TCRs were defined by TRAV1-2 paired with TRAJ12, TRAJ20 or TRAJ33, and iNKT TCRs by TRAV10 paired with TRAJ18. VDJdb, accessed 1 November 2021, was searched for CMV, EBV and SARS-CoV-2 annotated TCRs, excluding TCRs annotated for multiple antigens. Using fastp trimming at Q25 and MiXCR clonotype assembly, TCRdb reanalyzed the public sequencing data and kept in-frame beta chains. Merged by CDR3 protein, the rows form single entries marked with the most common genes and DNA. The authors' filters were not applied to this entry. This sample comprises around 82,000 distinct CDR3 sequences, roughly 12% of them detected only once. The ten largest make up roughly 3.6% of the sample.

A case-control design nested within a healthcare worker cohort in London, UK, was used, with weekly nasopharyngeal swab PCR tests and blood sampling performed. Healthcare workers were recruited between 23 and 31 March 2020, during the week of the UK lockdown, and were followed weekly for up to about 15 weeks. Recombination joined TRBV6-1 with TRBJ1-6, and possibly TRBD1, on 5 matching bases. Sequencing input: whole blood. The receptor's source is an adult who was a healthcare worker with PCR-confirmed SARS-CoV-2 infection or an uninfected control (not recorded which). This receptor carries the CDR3 CASNPRDRYNSPLHF. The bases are TGTGCCAGCAATCCCCGGGACCGTTATAATTCACCCCTCCACTTT.